Each of the 8 T cell receptor beta chains below was sequenced from the same sample in a study of blood T cell repertoires in COVID-19. Here immunoSEQ multiplex PCR was the method, and the copy in TCRdb shows in-frame clones only, minus some. The sample consists of approximately 70,000 clones, 90% to 95% of them appearing once. The sequenced sample was peripheral blood. Receptor source: a human donor in a cohort sampled during active COVID-19.

This clone turned up a few times. Its ends do not fully match the called genes, so a read error is possible. The CDR3 region has the DNA TGTGCTAGTGGTTTGCAGGTGAGGGGGCCCTCCTCCAATGAGCAGTTCTTC. This encodes CASGLQVRGPSSNEQFF. This sequence joins TRBV12-5 and TRBJ2-1, with 7 bases fitting TRBD1. Germline V gene lookup returns CDR1 LGHNT and CDR2 FRNRAP. The CDR3 contains 17 residues. Looking up the rest from reference TRBV12-5 and TRBJ2-1 gives the full variable domain: DARVTQTPRHKVTEMGQEVTMRCQPILGHNTVFWYRQTMMQGLELLAYFRNRAPLDDSGMPKDRFSAEMPDATLATLKIQPSEPRDSAVYFCASGLQVRGPSSNEQFFGPGTRLTVL.

The chain joins TRBV7-2 to TRBJ1-1; 9 nucleotides align to TRBD1. The V segment lost 3 bases and the J segment 4 bases; nucleotides outside the gene matches: 6. CDR1 is SGHTA, CDR2 FQGNSA, per germline. This CDR3 is 15 amino acids long. CDR3 residues: CASSFKGTGFTEAFF. CDR3 sequence (DNA): TGTGCCAGCAGCTTTAAGGGGACAGGGTTCACTGAAGCTTTCTTT. The full variable domain, completed using reference TRBV7-2 and TRBJ1-1, is GAGVSQSPSNKVTEKGKDVELRCDPISGHTALYWYRQSLGQGLEFLIYFQGNSAPDKSGLPSDRFSAERTGGSVSTLTIQRTQQEDSAVYLCASSFKGTGFTEAFFGQGTRLTVV.

The sample holds one count of this clone. The V call is TRBV28, the J call TRBJ2-7; 7 bases fit TRBD2. The V gene end was trimmed by 2 bases and the J gene end by 2 bases; junction bases not matched to a gene: 6. This CDR3 has 15 residues. Per germline, CDR1 MDHEN and CDR2 SYDVKM. The CDR3 nucleotides read TGTGCCAGCAGTTTAGGGCTAGCGGTGACCTACGAGCAGTACTTC. Amino acid sequence: CASSLGLAVTYEQYF.

The CDR3 loop is CASSQRQGARVYSGNTIYF. In DNA, the CDR3 is TGTGCCAGCAGCCAGCGTCAGGGGGCTCGGGTCTACTCTGGAAACACCATATATTTT. V usage is TRBV5-5 and J usage is TRBJ1-3; 8 positions match TRBD1. This CDR3 spans 19 amino acids. V trimming: 4 bases; J trimming: 0 bases; junction bases outside the gene matches: 15. CDR1 and CDR2 from the germline V gene are SGHKS and YYEKEE (reference sequence).

V gene TRBV19 combines with J gene TRBJ2-7, with 9 bases fitting TRBD1. CDR3 size: 15 residues. Germline V lookup: CDR1 LNHDA, CDR2 SQIVND (reference sequence). The V and J ends lost 7 bases and 0 bases, in that order; junction bases with no gene match: 7. The DNA for the CDR3 is TGTGCCAGTACCCCGGGACAGGGAGGCTCCTACGAGCAGTACTTC. It is translated as CASTPGQGGSYEQYF.

The CDR3 protein is CASSLAGGMEGNTIYF. CDR3 in DNA: TGTGCCAGCAGCTTGGCAGGGGGAATGGAGGGAAACACCATATATTTT. The chain is built from TRBV11-2 and TRBJ1-3, with 7 bases matching TRBD1. The V gene's germline CDR1 is SGHAT and CDR2 FQNNGV. The CDR3 has 16 amino acids. Losses at the gene ends were 3 bases for V and 4 bases for J; bases not matched to a gene: 9.

The chain joins TRBV28 to TRBJ2-7; a weak D match, TRBD1 (8 bases). The CDR3 contains 16 residues. CDR1 and CDR2 (germline): MDHEN, SYDVKM. V was clipped by 6 bases and J by 4 bases, with 22 bases between them. Here the CDR3 DNA reads TGTGCCAGCAGCCTGCTTACCGACAGGGGAGGGTACGAGCAGTACTTC. Protein sequence: CASSLLTDRGGYEQYF.

The chain recombines TRBV11-2 with TRBJ2-7; maybe TRBD1 (6 bases). V lost 4 bases and J 7 bases, leaving 14 bases between the germline ends. There are 13 residues in the CDR3. The germline gives CDR1 SGHAT, CDR2 FQNNGV. The CDR3 region has the DNA TGTGCCAGCAGCTCCAGGCCAGGGGTTGAGCAGTACTTC. Translation gives CASSSRPGVEQYF. The whole variable domain, filled in from reference TRBV11-2 and TRBJ2-7, reads EAGVAQSPRYKIIEKRQSVAFWCNPISGHATLYWYQQILGQGPKLLIQFQNNGVVDDSQLPKDRFSAERLKGVDSTLKIQPAKLEDSAVYLCASSSRPGVEQYFGPGTRLTVT.